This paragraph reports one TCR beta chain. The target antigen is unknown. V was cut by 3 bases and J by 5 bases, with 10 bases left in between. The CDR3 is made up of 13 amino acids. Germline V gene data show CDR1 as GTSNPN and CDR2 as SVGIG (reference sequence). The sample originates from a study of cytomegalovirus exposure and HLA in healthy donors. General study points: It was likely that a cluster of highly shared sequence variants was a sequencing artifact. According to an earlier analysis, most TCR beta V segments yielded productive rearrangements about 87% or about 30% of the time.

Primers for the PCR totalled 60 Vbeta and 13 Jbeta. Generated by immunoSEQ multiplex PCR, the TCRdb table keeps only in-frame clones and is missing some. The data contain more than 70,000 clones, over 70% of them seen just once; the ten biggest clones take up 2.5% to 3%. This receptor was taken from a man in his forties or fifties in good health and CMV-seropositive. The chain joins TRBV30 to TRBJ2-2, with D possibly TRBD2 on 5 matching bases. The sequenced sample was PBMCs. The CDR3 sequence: CAWSRRGTGELFF. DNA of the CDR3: TGTGCCTGGAGCCGCCGGGGAACCGGGGAGCTGTTTTTT.